This TCR beta chain was sequenced in a study of PD-L1 blockade in urothelial cancer. Here immunoSEQ multiplex PCR was the method, and the copy in TCRdb shows in-frame clones only, minus some. Here the sample spans about 21,000 clones, almost 90% being singletons. CDR1 SQVTM and CDR2 ANQGSEA come from the germline V gene. V shed 7 bases and J 4 bases; nucleotides not matched to a gene: 6. The length of the CDR3 is 12 residues. The patients had locally advanced or metastatic urothelial carcinoma. The V and J genes are TRBV29-1 and TRBJ1-2, with 7 positions matching TRBD1. The clonotype comes from a woman in her fifties or sixties with urothelial cancer. The starting material was PBMCs, obtained around atezolizumab (anti-PD-L1) treatment. In nucleotides, the CDR3 is TGCAGCGCCACAGGGGCTGGCTATGGCTACACCTTC. Translating gives CSATGAGYGYTF.